The 14 T cell receptor beta chains below were found in one sample sequenced in a study of cytomegalovirus exposure and HLA in healthy donors. Primers: 60 Vbeta forward and 13 Jbeta reverse. Assay: immunoSEQ multiplex PCR; the TCRdb copy retains only in-frame clones and omits some. The sample yields about 170,000 clones, 70% to 80% seen once. Sequenced material: PBMCs. Receptor source: a female donor in good health and CMV-seronegative.

This clone was picked up one time. This sequence joins TRBV4-2 and TRBJ2-5; TRBD1 is a possible D gene (6 bases). Germline loops: CDR1 LGHNA, CDR2 YNFKEQ. This CDR3 has 12 amino acids. V dropped 4 bases and J dropped 5 bases, with 8 bases sitting between them. Here the CDR3 reads CASSLQGETQYF. DNA of the CDR3: TGTGCCAGCAGCCTCCAGGGGGAGACCCAGTACTTC.

The chain combines TRBV28 with TRBJ1-5; possibly TRBD1 for D (5 bases). Germline V CDR1 and CDR2: MDHEN, SYDVKM. This CDR3 is 16 amino acids long. Trimming shortened V by 1 base and J by 0 bases, and 10 bases separated the two germline ends. The CDR3 reads CASSLSGRASNQPQHF. CDR3 nucleotides: TGTGCCAGCAGTTTATCAGGCAGGGCTAGCAATCAGCCCCAGCATTTT.

CDR3 region: CAWIIPSTGKTEAFF. The DNA of the CDR3 is TGTGCCTGGATAATACCATCGACAGGGAAAACTGAAGCTTTCTTT. The chain links TRBV30 to TRBJ1-1, with 7 bases identical to TRBD1. Germline trimming cut 4 bases from V and 5 bases from J; bases unmatched to any gene: 13. The length of the CDR3 is 15 residues. CDR1 GTSNPN and CDR2 SVGIG come from the germline V gene (reference sequence).

This chain joins TRBV5-8 and TRBJ1-2; 7 bases are a match to TRBD1. CDR1 and CDR2 (germline): SGHTS, YDEGEE. The length of the CDR3 is 17 residues. Losses at the gene ends were 2 bases for V and 0 bases for J; bases not matched to a gene: 10. CDR3: CASSFHRGQGANYGYTF. The CDR3 DNA follows: TGTGCCAGCAGCTTTCACCGGGGGCAGGGGGCTAACTATGGCTACACCTTC.

The chain joins TRBV18 to TRBJ1-6; D remains unclear. This CDR3 region has 14 residues. The V end lost 0 bases, the J end lost 11 bases, and 11 bases lay between the germline ends. Germline-derived CDR1 and CDR2 are KGHSH and LQKENI. CDR3 residues: CASSPPSGVPPLHF. The CDR3 DNA reads as TGTGCCAGCTCACCACCGTCGGGTGTTCCACCCCTCCACTTT.

This chain links TRBV27 with TRBJ1-1; D is undetermined. The germline V gene has CDR1 MNHEY and CDR2 SMNVEV (reference sequence). V was cut by 7 bases and J by 5 bases, with 8 bases left in between. The CDR3 sequence is 11 residues long. CDR3 residues: CASIRGTEAFF. CDR3 DNA sequence: TGTGCCAGCATCCGGGGTACTGAAGCTTTCTTT.

This chain uses TRBV7-9 with TRBJ2-3; TRBD2 agrees at 8 bases. CDR3 length: 14 residues. The germline gives CDR1 SEHNR, CDR2 FQNEAQ (reference sequence). V was clipped by 1 base and J by 6 bases; unmatched bases: 3. CDR3 in amino acids: CASSLGAGVDTQYF. The CDR3 DNA reads TGTGCCAGCAGCTTAGGAGCGGGAGTCGATACGCAGTATTTT.

The genes are TRBV6-1 and TRBJ2-2; tentatively, D is TRBD1 (6 bases). CDR1 and CDR2 (germline): MNHNS, SASEGT. The CDR3 extends over 15 amino acids. The V gene lost 6 bases and the J gene lost 6 bases, with 17 bases spanning the gap. The CDR3 spells CASRVGISGAGELFF. Written as DNA, the CDR3 is TGTGCCAGCAGGGTCGGGATCTCAGGGGCCGGGGAGCTGTTTTTT.

The V and J genes are TRBV9 and TRBJ2-3; 7 bases match TRBD2. Germline CDR1 SGDLS, CDR2 YYNGEE. The CDR3 contains 15 residues. The junction had 6 bases not matched to a gene; V was cut back by 0 bases and J by 5 bases. The CDR3, as DNA: TGTGCCAGCAGCGTAGCTGGCGGGAGATTAGATACGCAGTATTTT. Its protein is CASSVAGGRLDTQYF. The whole variable domain, remainder taken from reference TRBV9 and TRBJ2-3, is DSGVTQTPKHLITATGQRVTLRCSPRSGDLSVYWYQQSLDQGLQFLIQYYNGEERAKGNILERFSAQQFPDLHSELNLSSLELGDSALYFCASSVAGGRLDTQYFGPGTRLTVL.

The chain has TRBV18 and TRBJ2-7, with 10 bases that match TRBD1. The CDR3 covers 14 residues. The junction had 6 bases not matched to a gene; V was cut back by 4 bases and J by 6 bases. In germline, CDR1 is KGHSH, CDR2 LQKENI. The CDR3 reads CASSLSGTGVEQYF. The CDR3 DNA follows: TGTGCCAGCTCACTATCCGGGACAGGGGTCGAGCAGTACTTC.

CDR3 amino acids: CASKGAANTQETQYF. For the CDR3, the DNA is TGTGCCAGTAAAGGGGCAGCCAATACCCAAGAGACCCAGTACTTC. V and J are TRBV19 and TRBJ2-5; D perhaps matches TRBD1 (5 bases). This CDR3 has 15 residues. Germline CDR1 is LNHDA and CDR2 is SQIVND (reference sequence). The V end was cut by 7 bases, the J end by 1 base, with 16 bases between.

The V and J genes are TRBV6-5 and TRBJ2-3; tentatively, D is TRBD1 (6 bases). Trimming stripped 2 bases from V and 5 bases from J, with 17 bases between. The V gene's germline CDR1 is MNHEY and CDR2 SVGAGI. The CDR3 spans 16 residues. The CDR3 region has the DNA TGTGCCAGCAGTTACGTGGGGGCGATAGGGGTAGATACGCAGTATTTT. This translates into CASSYVGAIGVDTQYF.

This rearrangement joins TRBV4-3 to TRBJ2-2; 8 nucleotides align to TRBD1. The germline gives CDR1 LGHNA, CDR2 YSLEER. With V trimmed by 4 bases and J by 11 bases, 12 bases remained unmatched. The CDR3 is made up of 15 amino acids. DNA of the CDR3: TGCGCCAGCAGCCGAACTGCGGGACAGGCCCCCGAGCTGTTTTTT. Translation: CASSRTAGQAPELFF.

The rearrangement links TRBV19 to TRBJ2-1; D is possibly TRBD2 (5 bases). Looked up from germline, CDR1 is LNHDA and CDR2 is SQIVND (reference sequence). Deletions cut 3 bases from V and 5 bases from J, with 20 bases between. The CDR3 contains 17 residues. DNA of the CDR3: TGTGCCAGTAGTATCCTCCATCGGGGTTTTGGTGACAATGAGCAGTTCTTC. Amino acids: CASSILHRGFGDNEQFF.